This T cell receptor (beta chain) appears in the sequencing data of a study of cytomegalovirus exposure and HLA in healthy donors. The primer mix had 60 Vbeta and 13 Jbeta primers. Libraries were prepared by immunoSEQ multiplex PCR; TCRdb keeps only in-frame clonotypes and omits some of them. The sample lists around 39,000 clones, about 72% occurring once. Germline V gene sequence: CDR1 MGHDK, CDR2 SYGVNS. The CDR3 sequence is 17 residues long. V trimming: 1 base; J trimming: 1 base; junction bases outside the gene matches: 8. The clonotype was recovered from a man between 25 and 39 years old in good health and CMV-seronegative. This chain uses TRBV25-1 with TRBJ2-3; 7 nucleotides match TRBD2. Sample: PBMCs. In DNA form, the CDR3 reads TGTGCCAGCAGTGAATTGTCGGCGGGAGCTGGCACAGATACGCAGTATTTT. This codes for CASSELSAGAGTDTQYF. Based on the CDR3 plus reference TRBV25-1 and TRBJ2-3, the full variable domain is EADIYQTPRYLVIGTGKKITLECSQTMGHDKMYWYQQDPGMELHLIHYSYGVNSTEKGDLSSESTVSRIRTEHFPLTLESARPSHTSQYLCASSELSAGAGTDTQYFGPGTRLTVL.